These 17 T cell receptor beta chains were sequenced from one sample in a study of T cells in Graves' hyperthyroidism and ophthalmopathy. Template material for amplifying TCR beta CDR3 regions consisted of RNA transcripts. Initially, a first-round RT-PCR of the TCR CDR3 employed the HTBI primer set. One entry per CDR3 protein results from TCRdb running MiXCR on the multiplex PCR reads. The top ten clones hold roughly a fifth of a sample with around 400,000 distinct CDR3 sequences, approximately 14% of them seen once. Sequenced material: blood. The receptors shown here come from a woman aged 60-75 years with Graves' ophthalmopathy.

This clonotype was seen a few times. The genes are TRBV7-2 and TRBJ2-5, with 10 bases lining up with TRBD2. V lost 4 bases, J lost 5 bases, and 13 bases stayed unmatched. CDR3 size: 17 residues. The germline gives CDR1 SGHTA, CDR2 FQGNSA. This CDR3 reads CASSSRLAGDAGETQYF. CDR3 sequence (DNA): TGTGCCAGCAGCTCTCGGCTAGCGGGAGATGCGGGGGAGACCCAGTACTTC.

Points on this clonotype: A much larger clone lies one base from this, so it may be a read error. The CDR3 region has the DNA TGTGCCAGCAGTTTTCGAGGATTTTCTGAAGCTTTATTT. Its translation: CASSFRGFSEALF. The gene calls are TRBV12-3 or TRBV12-4 and TRBJ1-1; no firm D call. CDR3 length: 13 residues.

This clonotype was counted many times. The chain couples TRBV11-2 to TRBJ2-1, with D unclear. V lost 1 base and J lost 5, with 9 bases in between. This CDR3 comprises 14 residues. The germline V gene encodes CDR1 SGHAT and CDR2 FQNNGV. The CDR3 DNA follows: TGTGCCAGCAGCTTAGGGGCCTATCACAATGAGCAGTTCTTC. Residues: CASSLGAYHNEQFF.

This clonotype was counted at least ten times. The rearrangement joins TRBV2 to TRBJ2-7, with a possible D match to TRBD1 (6 bases). Trimming shortened V by 1 base and J by 3 bases, and 10 bases separated the two germline ends. The CDR3 runs to 14 residues. Looked up from germline, CDR1 is SNHLY and CDR2 is FYNNEI. The CDR3 region has the DNA TGTGCCAGCAGTGAAGTTAAACAGGGCTACGAGCAGTACTTC. Protein product: CASSEVKQGYEQYF.

This clonotype was observed at least ten times. The chain has TRBV5-5 and TRBJ1-1, with D possibly being TRBD1 (6 bases). Per germline, CDR1 SGHKS and CDR2 YYEKEE (reference sequence). The length of the CDR3 is 14 residues. Trimming stripped 5 bases from V and 4 bases from J, with 15 bases between. The CDR3 nucleotides read TGTGCCAGCAGTCTGTGGGGGGCAGGCACTGAAGCTTTCTTT. Translation: CASSLWGAGTEAFF.

This clonotype was recorded many times. V is TRBV29-1 and J is TRBJ1-1; TRBD1 aligns across 8 bases. With V trimmed by 6 bases and J by 0 bases, 6 bases remained unmatched. Looked up from germline, CDR1 is SQVTM and CDR2 is ANQGSEA. The CDR3 extends over 14 amino acids. In DNA form, the CDR3 reads TGCAGCGTGGCCGGGACAGGAGTGAACACTGAAGCTTTCTTT. Translation gives CSVAGTGVNTEAFF. Complete variable domain (other parts from reference TRBV29-1 and TRBJ1-1): SAVISQKPSRDICQRGTSLTIQCQVDSQVTMMFWYRQQPGQSLTLIATANQGSEATYESGFVIDKFPISRPNLTFSTLTVSNMSPEDSSIYLCSVAGTGVNTEAFFGQGTRLTVV.

This clonotype was recorded many times. The germline gene is not matched at one end of the junction; a read error may be the cause. V is TRBV6-5 and J is TRBJ2-2; tentatively, D is TRBD1 (7 bases). Germline V gene sequence: CDR1 MNHEY, CDR2 SVGAGI. The CDR3 spans 16 residues. The CDR3 DNA sequence: TGTGCCGGCAGTTACTCCGGGCAGGGGGGCACCGGGGAGCTGTTTTTT. This sequence encodes CAGSYSGQGGTGELFF.

Concerning this clonotype itself: A read error may explain this, as a much larger clone is one base away. The V and J genes are TRBV28 and TRBJ1-2; 7 bases are shared with TRBD1. Trimming removed 7 bases from V and 4 bases from J; junction bases left unmatched: 6. The germline CDR1 and CDR2 sequences are MDHEN and SYDVKM. The CDR3 is 13 amino acids. Here the CDR3 DNA reads TGTGCCAGCACGGACAGGTTATCCTATGGCTACACCTTC. Translation: CASTDRLSYGYTF.

Ten or more counts support this clonotype. V gene TRBV27 combines with J gene TRBJ2-3; 14 positions agree with TRBD2. V gave up 5 bases and J gave up 6 bases; unmatched junction bases: 16. CDR1 is MNHEY, CDR2 SMNVEV, per germline (reference sequence). This CDR3 region has 19 residues. This CDR3 reads CASSPPGLAGAKRADTQYF. CDR3 DNA: TGTGCCAGCAGTCCTCCGGGACTAGCGGGAGCAAAGCGCGCGGATACGCAGTATTTT.

The chain employs TRBV7-9 and TRBJ2-7, with 8 nucleotides matching TRBD2. Germline CDR1 SEHNR, CDR2 FQNEAQ (reference sequence). V lost 5 bases, J lost 3 bases, and 6 bases stayed unmatched. The length of the CDR3 is 14 residues. CDR3 nucleotide sequence: TGTGCCAGCAGCACGCGGACTAGCCTCTACGAGCAGTACTTC. Its translation: CASSTRTSLYEQYF.

In regard to this clonotype: A much larger clone lies a single base off, so this may be a read error. The CDR3 here is CASSEDFRVMDTEAFF. CDR3 DNA: TGTGCCAGCAGTGAAGATTTTCGGGTCATGGACACTGAAGCTTTCTTT. The V gene is TRBV6-1, the J gene TRBJ1-1; D is unresolved. This CDR3 is 16 amino acids long. Trimming took off 1 base at V and 3 bases at J, with 15 bases between the two ends. Per the germline V gene, CDR1 is MNHNS and CDR2 is SASEGT.

This chain connects TRBV9 to TRBJ2-7; D might be TRBD1 (6 bases). This CDR3 contains 12 residues. The V end lost 2 bases, the J end lost 6 bases, and 9 bases lay between the germline ends. Per germline, CDR1 SGDLS and CDR2 YYNGEE. CDR3 nucleotides: TGTGCCAGCAGCGTCTTCAGGGGCGAGCAGTACTTC. It codes for CASSVFRGEQYF.

This clonotype was seen only a few times. The chain employs TRBV6-1 and TRBJ2-2; D remains unclear. Germline V CDR1 and CDR2: MNHNS, SASEGT. The CDR3 spans 12 residues. V shed 6 bases and J shed 6 bases, with 8 bases lying between them. CDR3 in amino acids: CASSRAAGELFF. CDR3 DNA sequence: TGTGCCAGCAGCCGCGCGGCCGGGGAGCTGTTTTTT.

This clonotype has a count of ten or more. The V call is TRBV15, the J call TRBJ2-7; D remains unclear. V was cut by 0 bases and J by 3 bases, with 12 bases left in between. Germline V gives CDR1 LNHNV, CDR2 YYDKDF (reference sequence). The CDR3 contains 15 residues. CDR3 DNA: TGTGCCACCAGCAGAGACCGTGGGGTAAACTACGAGCAGTACTTC. Its protein product is CATSRDRGVNYEQYF.

This chain uses TRBV28 with TRBJ1-1; D may be TRBD1 (6 bases). The germline V gene encodes CDR1 MDHEN and CDR2 SYDVKM. The CDR3 contains 17 residues. Trimming shortened V by 6 bases and J by 7 bases, and 27 bases separated the two germline ends. The CDR3 is CASSTFGGGYSRSEAFF. The CDR3, as DNA: TGTGCCAGCAGCACTTTCGGGGGGGGCTACTCAAGAAGTGAAGCTTTCTTT.

Ten or more counts support this clonotype. This chain connects TRBV7-2 to TRBJ2-1; D perhaps matches TRBD2 (7 bases). Germline CDR1 is SGHTA and CDR2 is FQGNSA. The CDR3 is made up of 13 amino acids. Trimming took 11 bases from V and 4 from J, leaving 15 bases between them. The CDR3 protein is CAADSGAYNEQFF. The CDR3 DNA reads TGTGCCGCGGACAGCGGGGCTTACAATGAGCAGTTCTTC.

A remark on this clonotype: Here the CDR3 omits its conserved ending phenylalanine or tryptophan, so a read error is the likely source. The chain is built from TRBV12-3 or TRBV12-4 and TRBJ2-1; TRBD2 matches 8 bases. The ends lost 5 bases at V and 7 bases at J; junction bases unmatched: 7. The CDR3 extends over 14 amino acids. The CDR3 DNA follows: TGTGCCAGCAGTATCACCGGGACTAGGAATGAGCAGTTCCTC. Translating gives CASSITGTRNEQFL.